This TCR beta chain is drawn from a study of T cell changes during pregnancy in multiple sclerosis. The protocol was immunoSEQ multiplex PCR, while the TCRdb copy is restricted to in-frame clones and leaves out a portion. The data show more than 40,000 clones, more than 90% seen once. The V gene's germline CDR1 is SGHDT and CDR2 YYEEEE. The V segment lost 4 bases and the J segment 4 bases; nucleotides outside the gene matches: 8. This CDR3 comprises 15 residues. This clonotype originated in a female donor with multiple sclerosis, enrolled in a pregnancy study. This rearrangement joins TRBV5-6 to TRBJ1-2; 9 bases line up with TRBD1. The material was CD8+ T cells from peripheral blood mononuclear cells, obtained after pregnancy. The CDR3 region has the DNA TGTGCCAGCAGCACGGGACAGGGAAACCTCTATGGCTACACCTTC. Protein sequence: CASSTGQGNLYGYTF. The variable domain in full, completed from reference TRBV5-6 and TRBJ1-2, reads DAGVTQSPTHLIKTRGQQVTLRCSPKSGHDTVSWYQQALGQGPQFIFQYYEEEERQRGNFPDRFSGHQFPNYSSELNVNALLLGDSALYLCASSTGQGNLYGYTFGSGTRLTVV.